The clone carrying this TCR beta chain came up a few times. The data were obtained in a study of T-cell memory formation after mild COVID-19. TCRdb reprocessed the 5' RACE reads with MiXCR, giving one entry per CDR3 protein. The profile shows under 300,000 distinct CDR3 sequences, about 17% of them singletons. Trimming removed 6 bases from V and 12 bases from J; junction bases left unmatched: 4. This CDR3 is built from 12 residues. CDR1 MNHEY and CDR2 SVGEGT come from the germline V gene. Sequenced: PBMCs or a T cell subset sorted from them (not recorded which). This TCR derives from a man between 18 and 35 years old who had mild COVID-19 (a few samples of this study predate the infection). Cell type and time point are not known. The chain recombines TRBV6-2 or TRBV6-3 with TRBJ2-1; 11 bases agree with TRBD2. CDR3 nucleotide sequence: TGTGCCAGCAGCCTTGGACTAGCGGGGCAGTTCTTC. This encodes CASSLGLAGQFF.